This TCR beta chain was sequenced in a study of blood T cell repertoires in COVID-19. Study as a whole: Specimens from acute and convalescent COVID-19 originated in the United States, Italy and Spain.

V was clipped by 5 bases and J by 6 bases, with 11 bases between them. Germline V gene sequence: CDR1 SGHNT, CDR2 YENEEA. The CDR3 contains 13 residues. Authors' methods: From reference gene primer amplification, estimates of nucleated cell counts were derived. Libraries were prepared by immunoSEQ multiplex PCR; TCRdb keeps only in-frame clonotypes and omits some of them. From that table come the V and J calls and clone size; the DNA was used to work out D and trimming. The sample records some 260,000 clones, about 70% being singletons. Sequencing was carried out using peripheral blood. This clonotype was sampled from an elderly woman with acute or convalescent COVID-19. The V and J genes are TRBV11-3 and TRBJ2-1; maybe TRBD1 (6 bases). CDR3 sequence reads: CASSLNRANEQFF. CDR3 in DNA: TGTGCCAGCAGCCTTAACAGGGCCAATGAGCAGTTCTTC.